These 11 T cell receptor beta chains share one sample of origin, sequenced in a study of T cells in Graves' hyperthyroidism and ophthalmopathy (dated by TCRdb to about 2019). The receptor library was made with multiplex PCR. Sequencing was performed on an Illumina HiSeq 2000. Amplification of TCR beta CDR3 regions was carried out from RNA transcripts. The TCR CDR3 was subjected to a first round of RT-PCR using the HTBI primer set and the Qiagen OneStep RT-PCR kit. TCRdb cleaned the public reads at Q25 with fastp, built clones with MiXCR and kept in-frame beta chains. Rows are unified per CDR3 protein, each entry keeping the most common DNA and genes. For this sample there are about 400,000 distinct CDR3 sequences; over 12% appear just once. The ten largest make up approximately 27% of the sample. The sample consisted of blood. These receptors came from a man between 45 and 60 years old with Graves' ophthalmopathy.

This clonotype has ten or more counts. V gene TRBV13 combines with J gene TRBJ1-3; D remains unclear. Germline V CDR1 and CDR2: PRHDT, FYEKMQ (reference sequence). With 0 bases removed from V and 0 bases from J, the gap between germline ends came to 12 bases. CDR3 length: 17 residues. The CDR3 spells CASSLGLRDPSGNTIYF. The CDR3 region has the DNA TGTGCCAGCAGCTTAGGCCTCAGAGACCCCTCTGGAAACACCATATATTTT.

The CDR3 spells CASSSPNTDTQYF. The CDR3 DNA is TGTGCCAGCAGCTCCCCTAACACAGATACGCAGTATTTT. The chain links TRBV7-2 to TRBJ2-3; D unresolved. CDR1 and CDR2 from the germline V gene are SGHTA and FQGNSA. The CDR3 extends over 13 amino acids. With 4 bases removed from V and 2 bases from J, the gap between germline ends came to 7 bases.

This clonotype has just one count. CDR3 in DNA: TGTGCCACCAGCCACGGGTACAATCAGCCCCAGCATTTT. This sequence encodes CATSHGYNQPQHF. The rearrangement joins TRBV15 to TRBJ1-5, with D uncertain. Trimming took 5 bases from V and 3 from J, leaving 8 bases between them. The CDR3 extends over 13 amino acids. Germline CDR1 and CDR2: LNHNV and YYDKDF (reference sequence).

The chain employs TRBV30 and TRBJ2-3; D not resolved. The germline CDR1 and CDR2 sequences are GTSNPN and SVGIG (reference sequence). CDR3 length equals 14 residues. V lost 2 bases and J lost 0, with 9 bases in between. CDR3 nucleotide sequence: TGTGCCTGGAGTCTTGCGTTGAGCACAGATACGCAGTATTTT. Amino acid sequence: CAWSLALSTDTQYF.

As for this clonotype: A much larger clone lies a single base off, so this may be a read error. DNA for the CDR3: TGCAGTGCGAAAAACAGGAGGAACTCCTACGAGCAGTACTTC. The encoded protein is CSAKNRRNSYEQYF. This chain uses TRBV20-1 with TRBJ2-7; D may match TRBD1 or TRBD2 (5 bases each). V was cut by 6 bases and J by 0 bases, with 15 bases left in between. This CDR3 comprises 14 residues. Per the germline V gene, CDR1 is DFQATT and CDR2 is SNEGSKA (reference sequence).

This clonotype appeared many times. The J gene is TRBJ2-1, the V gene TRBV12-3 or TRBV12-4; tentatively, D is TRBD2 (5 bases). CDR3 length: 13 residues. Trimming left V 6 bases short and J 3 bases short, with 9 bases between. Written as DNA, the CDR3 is TGTGCCAGCAGGGACGGGGTCTACAATGAGCAGTTCTTC. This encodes CASRDGVYNEQFF.

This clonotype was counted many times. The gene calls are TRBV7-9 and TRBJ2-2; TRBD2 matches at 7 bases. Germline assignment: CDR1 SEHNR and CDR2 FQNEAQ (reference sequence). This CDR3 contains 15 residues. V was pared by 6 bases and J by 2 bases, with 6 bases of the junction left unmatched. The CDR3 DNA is TGTGCCAGCAGTCCTAGCGGCTACAACACCGGGGAGCTGTTTTTT. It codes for CASSPSGYNTGELFF.

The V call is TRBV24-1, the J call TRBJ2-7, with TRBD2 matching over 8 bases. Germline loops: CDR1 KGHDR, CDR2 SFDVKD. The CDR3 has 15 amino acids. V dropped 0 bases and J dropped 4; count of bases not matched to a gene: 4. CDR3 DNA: TGTGCCACCAGTGATTTGACTAGCGGAGGTTACGAGCAGTACTTC. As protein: CATSDLTSGGYEQYF.

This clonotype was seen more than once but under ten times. CDR3 in DNA: TGTGCCAGCAGTTCGACAGGGGTGAGTGAGCAGTTCTTC. Encoded protein: CASSSTGVSEQFF. V is TRBV12-3 or TRBV12-4 and J is TRBJ2-1; TRBD1 agrees at 8 bases. V shed 4 bases and J 9 bases; nucleotides not matched to a gene: 5. The CDR3 is 13 amino acids.

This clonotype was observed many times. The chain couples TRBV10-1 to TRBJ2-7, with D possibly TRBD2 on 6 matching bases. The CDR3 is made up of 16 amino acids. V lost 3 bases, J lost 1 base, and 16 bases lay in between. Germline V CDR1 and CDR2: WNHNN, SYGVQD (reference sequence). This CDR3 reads CASSEGILAPSYEQYF. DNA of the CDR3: TGCGCCAGCAGTGAAGGAATCCTAGCGCCATCCTACGAGCAGTACTTC.

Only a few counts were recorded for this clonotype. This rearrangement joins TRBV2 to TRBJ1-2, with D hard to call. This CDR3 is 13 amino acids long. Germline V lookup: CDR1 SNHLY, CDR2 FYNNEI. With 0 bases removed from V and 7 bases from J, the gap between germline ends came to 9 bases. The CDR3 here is CASSEAPGSGYTF. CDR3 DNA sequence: TGTGCCAGCAGTGAAGCGCCTGGGTCTGGCTACACCTTC.